This T cell receptor (beta chain) was obtained from a study of cytomegalovirus exposure and HLA in healthy donors. Points from the study as a whole: Immune exposure information comprised only CMV serostatus. Earlier findings revealed that most TCR beta V segments proved productive either about 87% or about 30% of the time.

60 Vbeta and 13 Jbeta primers were used in PCR. TCRdb's table, derived via immunoSEQ multiplex PCR, lists solely in-frame clones and lacks some. This table holds about 130,000 clones, 60% to 75% found once. The V gene's germline CDR1 is SGHVS and CDR2 FQNEAQ. The V and J ends lost 5 bases and 3 bases respectively, with 7 bases between them. The CDR3 has 12 residues. Worth noting for this clone: Its antigen remains unknown.

The receptor's source is a woman in her forties or fifties in good health and CMV-seropositive. Material for sequencing was PBMCs. The V and J genes are TRBV7-8 and TRBJ1-2, with D hard to call. The CDR3 DNA reads as TGTGCCAGCAGCGAGGATGACTATGGCTACACCTTC. This sequence encodes CASSEDDYGYTF.